This T cell receptor beta chain was identified in a study of CD8 T cells in ankylosing spondylitis. CDR3 length: 17 amino acids. Trimming took 5 bases from V and 4 from J; bases not matched to a gene: 10. Germline CDR1 reads KGHDR; CDR2 reads SFDVKD. Only one count was recorded for this clonotype. Its specificity is unknown. With molecular barcodes, quantitative 5'-RACE was used to make the TCR beta libraries. Each CDR3 protein gets one entry after TCRdb re-called the 5' RACE reads with MiXCR. The sample contains about 88,000 distinct CDR3 sequences, 27% of which appear only once. Overall study results and limits: Significantly higher representation of disease-linked clones was reported for matched ankylosing spondylitis synovial fluid. Some of these motif variants have turned up before, in reports on reactive arthritis synovial fluid and blood. Blood from ankylosing spondylitis patients appeared to carry a characteristic roughly 8-variant TCR beta motif.

Sequenced material: blood, either unsorted or a sorted T cell fraction (not recorded which). This TCR was recovered from a male donor with ankylosing spondylitis or in good health (not recorded which). This chain uses TRBV24-1 with TRBJ2-2; TRBD1 aligns across 9 bases. In DNA, the CDR3 is TGTGCCACCAGTGGGGGAGCCGGGACAGGGACCACCGGGGAGCTGTTTTTT. This gives the protein CATSGGAGTGTTGELFF.